The source of this T cell receptor beta chain is a study of response to subunit inactivated influenza vaccine. This clonotype was seen many times. J was trimmed by 5 bases and V by 0 bases; bases with no gene match: 1. The length of the CDR3 is 15 residues. From germline, CDR1 is SGDLS and CDR2 YYNGEE. TCRdb fed the RT-PCR reads into MiXCR, producing one record per CDR3 protein. The sample consists of roughly 520,000 distinct CDR3 sequences, roughly 27% of them appearing once. This chain joins TRBV9 and TRBJ2-1, with TRBD2 identical over 11 bases. The sequence derives from a man over 45 who received an inactivated influenza vaccine. Here the sequenced sample was CD4+ T cells sorted from PBMCs, taken 5 days after vaccination. This chain's CDR3 is CASSVATSGNNEQFF. The CDR3 DNA sequence: TGTGCCAGCAGCGTAGCGACTAGCGGGAACAATGAGCAGTTCTTC.